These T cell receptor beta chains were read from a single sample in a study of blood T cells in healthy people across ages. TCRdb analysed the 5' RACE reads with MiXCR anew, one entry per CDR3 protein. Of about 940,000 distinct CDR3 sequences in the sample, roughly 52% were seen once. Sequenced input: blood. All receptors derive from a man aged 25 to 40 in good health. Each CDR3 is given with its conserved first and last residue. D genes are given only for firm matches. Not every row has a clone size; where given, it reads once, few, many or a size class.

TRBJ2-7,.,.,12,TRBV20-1,CSARGPIGEQYF,TGCAGTGCTAGAGGACCAATTGGCGAGCAGTACTTC
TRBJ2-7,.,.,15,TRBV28,CASSPQGLGAYEQYF,TGTGCCAGCAGTCCGCAGGGGTTAGGAGCCTACGAGCAGTACTTC
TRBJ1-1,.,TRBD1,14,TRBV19,CARPGTVVNTEAFF,TGTGCCAGACCCGGGACAGTTGTGAACACTGAAGCTTTCTTT
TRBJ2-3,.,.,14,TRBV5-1,CASSRLGSADTQYF,TGCGCCAGCAGCAGGCTGGGAAGTGCAGATACGCAGTATTTT
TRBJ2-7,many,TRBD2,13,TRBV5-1,CASSPSGGYEQYF,TGCGCCAGCTCGCCTAGCGGGGGTTACGAGCAGTACTTC
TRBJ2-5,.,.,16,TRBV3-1,CASSQLGGLGQETQYF,TGTGCCAGCAGCCAACTGGGGGGATTGGGACAAGAGACCCAGTACTTC
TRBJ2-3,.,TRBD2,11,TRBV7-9,CVPGGPDTQYF,TGTGTCCCGGGGGGGCCAGATACGCAGTATTTT
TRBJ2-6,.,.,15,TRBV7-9,CASSAGGGSANVLTF,TGTGCCAGCAGCGCTGGAGGGGGCTCGGCCAACGTCCTGACTTTC
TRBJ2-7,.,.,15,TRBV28,CASSPLWGLSYEQYF,TGTGCCAGCTCACCTTTATGGGGCCTCTCCTACGAGCAGTACTTC
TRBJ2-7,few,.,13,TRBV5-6,CASSASATSEQYF,TGTGCCAGCAGCGCGTCCGCGACCTCCGAGCAGTACTTC
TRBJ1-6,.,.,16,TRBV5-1,CASSLAGQMRDSPLHF,TGCGCCAGCAGCTTGGCCGGACAGATGAGGGATTCACCCCTCCACTTT
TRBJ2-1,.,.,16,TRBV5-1,CASSLAGGTSYNEQFF,TGCGCCAGCAGCTTGGCCGGAGGGACCTCCTACAATGAGCAGTTCTTC
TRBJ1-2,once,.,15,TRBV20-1,CSARDFRGNLYGYTF,TGCAGTGCTAGAGATTTTCGGGGAAACCTCTATGGCTACACCTTC
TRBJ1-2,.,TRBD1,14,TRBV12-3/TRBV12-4,CASSFEGGATGYTF,TGTGCCAGCAGTTTCGAAGGGGGCGCAACTGGCTACACCTTC
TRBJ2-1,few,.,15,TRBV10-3,CTINGGDTPYNEQFF,TGTACCATCAACGGCGGGGACACCCCCTACAATGAGCAGTTCTTC
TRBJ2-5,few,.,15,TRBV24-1,CATSDWSGTQETQYF,TGTGCCACCAGTGATTGGAGCGGTACCCAAGAGACCCAGTACTTC
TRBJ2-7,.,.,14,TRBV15,CATSASKEAYEQYF,TGTGCCACCAGCGCGAGTAAGGAAGCCTACGAGCAGTACTTC
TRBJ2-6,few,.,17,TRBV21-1,CASSKLELSSGANVLTF,TGTGCCAGCAGCAAATTGGAGTTAAGCTCTGGGGCCAACGTCCTGACTTTC
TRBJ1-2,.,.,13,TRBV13,CASSRTGDLSYTF,TGTGCCAGCAGCCGTACCGGGGACCTAAGCTACACCTTC
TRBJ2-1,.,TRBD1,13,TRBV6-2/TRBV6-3,CASSWGQGNEQFF,TGTGCCAGCAGCTGGGGACAGGGGAATGAGCAGTTCTTC
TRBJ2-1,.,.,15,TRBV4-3,CASSQDSDRTYEQFF,TGCGCCAGCAGCCAAGACAGTGACAGGACCTACGAGCAGTTCTTC
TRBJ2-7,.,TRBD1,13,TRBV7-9,CAGSSDRSWGQYF,TGTGCCGGCAGCTCGGACAGGTCTTGGGGCCAGTACTTC
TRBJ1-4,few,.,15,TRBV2,CASSQSGGPVEKLFF,TGTGCCAGCAGCCAGTCGGGGGGACCGGTCGAAAAACTGTTTTTT
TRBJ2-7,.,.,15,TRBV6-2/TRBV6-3,CASSSAGSWSKEQYF,TGTGCCAGCAGCTCCGCCGGGTCCTGGTCGAAGGAGCAGTACTTC
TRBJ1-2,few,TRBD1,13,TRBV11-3,CASSLRTGSGYTF,TGTGCCAGCAGCCTACGGACAGGTTCTGGCTACACCTTC
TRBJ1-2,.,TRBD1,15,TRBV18,CASSPDAGQGSGYTF,TGTGCCAGCTCACCCGACGCGGGACAGGGAAGTGGCTACACCTTC
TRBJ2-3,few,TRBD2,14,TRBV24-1,CATAGGERTDTQYF,TGTGCCACGGCTGGGGGGGAGAGGACAGATACGCAGTATTTT